One sample yielded the 22 T cell receptor beta chains listed below, sequenced in a study of blood T cells in healthy people across ages. The authors ran a second PCR of about 7 to 12 cycles using a sample-barcoded 5' primer and a J-beta primer mix. TCRdb analysed the 5' RACE reads with MiXCR anew, one entry per CDR3 protein. The data contain roughly 1,500,000 distinct CDR3 sequences, 35% to 45% of them singletons. The sample taken for sequencing was blood. Receptor source: a woman aged 18-35 years in good health.

The chain couples TRBV3-1 to TRBJ2-1; D possibly corresponds to TRBD1 (6 bases). V was pared by 10 bases and J by 5 bases, with 18 bases between. The germline V gene encodes CDR1 LGHDT and CDR2 YNNKEL (reference sequence). The CDR3 consists of 14 residues. CDR3 sequence reads: CATNKGEWDNEQFF. CDR3 DNA: TGTGCCACCAATAAGGGGGAGTGGGACAATGAGCAGTTCTTC.

V gene TRBV20-1 combines with J gene TRBJ2-7; 7 bases align to TRBD2. Germline values: CDR1 DFQATT, CDR2 SNEGSKA (reference sequence). V trimming: 3 bases; J trimming: 5 bases; junction bases outside the gene matches: 7. This CDR3 has 13 residues. CDR3 sequence (DNA): TGCAGTGCTAGCGTAGCGGGCTTAAACGAGCAGTACTTC. It yields the protein CSASVAGLNEQYF.

This clonotype appeared a few times. The genes are TRBV4-1 and TRBJ1-5; 8 positions match TRBD1. Unmatched junction bases numbered 3, after V lost 6 bases and J lost 5 bases. This CDR3 has 13 residues. In germline, CDR1 is MGHRA, CDR2 YSYEKL. The CDR3 coding sequence is TGCGCCAGCAGTAAGACAGGGGATCAGCCCCAGCATTTT. Translated, it gives CASSKTGDQPQHF.

The J gene is TRBJ1-1, the V gene TRBV20-1; a possible D gene is TRBD1 (5 bases). The CDR3 extends over 13 amino acids. Germline CDR1 is DFQATT and CDR2 is SNEGSKA (reference sequence). Deletions cut 3 bases from V and 0 bases from J, with 8 bases between. In nucleotides, the CDR3 is TGCAGTGCTAGCAGGGTTATGAACACTGAAGCTTTCTTT. The encoded protein is CSASRVMNTEAFF.

The gene calls are TRBV3-1 and TRBJ2-5; D possibly corresponds to TRBD1 (5 bases). Trimming took 0 bases from V and 2 from J, leaving 10 bases between them. CDR1 is LGHDT, CDR2 YNNKEL, per germline (reference sequence). The CDR3 runs 15 residues. DNA of the CDR3: TGTGCCAGCAGCCAAGATAAGGGGCGGCAAGAGACCCAGTACTTC. Translation gives CASSQDKGRQETQYF.

The chain uses TRBV20-1 and TRBJ2-7, with D unclear. Trimming shortened V by 0 bases and J by 0 bases, and 12 bases separated the two germline ends. Germline loops: CDR1 DFQATT, CDR2 SNEGSKA (reference sequence). The CDR3 length is 15 residues. The CDR3 loop reads CSARDPDGPSYEQYF. The DNA for the CDR3 is TGCAGTGCTAGAGATCCCGACGGCCCCTCCTACGAGCAGTACTTC.

This clonotype appeared many times. The CDR3 bases are TGTGCCAGCAGCCAAGAAACGGGCCAGTACTTC. This gives the protein CASSQETGQYF. The chain joins TRBV14 to TRBJ2-5; D not certain. The CDR3 covers 11 residues. V was trimmed by 0 bases and J by 10 bases, leaving 6 bases between them. Germline assignment: CDR1 SGHDN and CDR2 FVKESK.

The CDR3 is CSAATRLTDTQYF. CDR3 nucleotides: TGCAGCGCGGCGACTAGGCTCACAGATACGCAGTATTTT. The genes are TRBV29-1 and TRBJ2-3; TRBD2 might be the D (6 bases). The CDR3 is 13 amino acids. Germline values: CDR1 SQVTM, CDR2 ANQGSEA. The germline V and J ends were trimmed by 7 bases and 2 bases, with 13 bases remaining between them.

The chain uses TRBV29-1 and TRBJ1-2; D is perhaps TRBD1 (5 bases). Germline V gives CDR1 SQVTM, CDR2 ANQGSEA. Trimming pared 2 bases from V and 4 bases from J, leaving 8 bases between. The CDR3 length is 12 residues. CDR3 sequence (DNA): TGCAGCGTTGAACTGGGGACCTATGGCTACACCTTC. Its translation is CSVELGTYGYTF.

V gene TRBV7-2 combines with J gene TRBJ2-7, with TRBD2 as a possible D gene (6 bases). Trimming left V 0 bases short and J 2 bases short, with 11 bases between. There are 15 residues in the CDR3. Germline CDR1 SGHTA, CDR2 FQGNSA. The CDR3 DNA follows: TGTGCCAGCAGCTTAGCGCGACTAGGTACCTACGAGCAGTACTTC. This encodes CASSLARLGTYEQYF.

This clonotype has more than one count but fewer than ten. The chain is built from TRBV27 and TRBJ2-7; D not resolved. This CDR3 spans 13 amino acids. V dropped 9 bases and J dropped 3 bases, with 15 bases sitting between them. CDR1 and CDR2 from the germline V gene are MNHEY and SMNVEV (reference sequence). CDR3 coding DNA: TGTGCCAGTCACAAACAAGGCCTCTACGAGCAGTACTTC. This encodes CASHKQGLYEQYF.

This clonotype was counted a few times. The junction differs from germline at one of its ends, possibly a read error. The chain carries TRBV7-7 and TRBJ2-5; unclear D gene. The germline V gene encodes CDR1 SSHAT and CDR2 FNYEAQ (reference sequence). The CDR3 is 13 amino acids. The CDR3 bases are TGTGCTAGCAGACATAAGGACCAAGAGACCCAGTACTTC. Translating gives CASRHKDQETQYF.

Concerning this clonotype: Germline is not matched at one junction end, which may reflect a read error. The genes are TRBV20-1 and TRBJ2-3, with a weak D call TRBD1 (6 bases). The length of the CDR3 is 13 residues. Germline CDR1 is DFQATT and CDR2 is SNEGSKA (reference sequence). CDR3: CSTRGRRTDTQYF. CDR3 DNA sequence: TGCAGTACTAGGGGGAGAAGGACAGATACGCAGTATTTT.

This clonotype was seen a handful of times. The chain joins TRBV10-3 to TRBJ2-3; perhaps D is TRBD1 or TRBD2 (5 bases each). V shed 2 bases and J shed 2 bases, with 11 bases lying between them. CDR1 ENHRY and CDR2 SYGVKD come from the germline V gene. This CDR3 contains 15 residues. The CDR3, as DNA: TGTGCCATCAGTGAGAATTGGGGACCCACAGATACGCAGTATTTT. Amino acid sequence: CAISENWGPTDTQYF.

The V call is TRBV28, the J call TRBJ1-6; the match to TRBD1 covers 7 bases. The CDR3 covers 14 residues. Losses at the gene ends were 7 bases for V and 8 bases for J; bases not matched to a gene: 8. Germline V gene sequence: CDR1 MDHEN, CDR2 SYDVKM. The DNA for the CDR3 is TGTGCCAGCAATAGAGGGGGCGATGATTCACCCCTCCACTTT. Protein sequence: CASNRGGDDSPLHF.

This clonotype was counted between two and nine times. This rearrangement joins TRBV6-1 to TRBJ2-1; 9 bases line up with TRBD1. Germline CDR1 MNHNS, CDR2 SASEGT. There are 17 residues in the CDR3. The V and J ends lost 7 bases and 7 bases, in that order; junction bases with no gene match: 17. For the CDR3, the DNA is TGTGCCAGCAACGCAAGATACACAGGGGGCAACAGGAATGAGCAGTTCTTC. It translates to CASNARYTGGNRNEQFF.

The rearrangement uses TRBV27 and TRBJ1-1; 9 bases align to TRBD1. Germline V lookup: CDR1 MNHEY, CDR2 SMNVEV (reference sequence). V was pared by 4 bases and J by 9 bases, with 21 bases of the junction left unmatched. This CDR3 is built from 18 residues. The CDR3 sequence is CASSSLQGAYKESMKAFF. CDR3 bases: TGTGCCAGCAGTTCCCTACAGGGGGCGTACAAGGAGTCAATGAAAGCTTTCTTT.

This clonotype has just a few counts. The gene calls are TRBV27 and TRBJ2-3, with 8 nucleotides matching TRBD1. Germline values: CDR1 MNHEY, CDR2 SMNVEV (reference sequence). There are 15 residues in the CDR3. Germline trimming cut 5 bases from V and 4 bases from J; bases unmatched to any gene: 8. CDR3 bases: TGTGCCAGCAGTCTTAACTTACAGGGGGCAGATACGCAGTATTTT. This gives the protein CASSLNLQGADTQYF.

A few counts support this clonotype. V is TRBV20-1 and J is TRBJ1-2; D uncertain. The CDR3 has 14 residues. Germline V gives CDR1 DFQATT, CDR2 SNEGSKA (reference sequence). V lost 2 bases, J lost 8 bases, and 18 bases lay in between. In DNA form, the CDR3 reads TGCAGTGCTAGAATGCCCCCAAGGAATGACGGCTACACCTTC. This gives the protein CSARMPPRNDGYTF.

The chain is built from TRBV10-2 and TRBJ2-1, with 8 bases aligning to TRBD2. CDR1 is WSHSY and CDR2 is SAAADI in the germline V gene. Trimming removed 4 bases from V and 0 bases from J; junction bases left unmatched: 5. This CDR3 comprises 16 residues. The CDR3 loop reads CASSGSGGGSYNEQFF. The DNA for the CDR3 is TGCGCCAGCAGTGGATCGGGGGGGGGCTCCTACAATGAGCAGTTCTTC.

The rearrangement uses TRBV6-5 and TRBJ2-3; D not certain. The CDR3 loop spans 14 amino acids. From germline, CDR1 is MNHEY and CDR2 SVGAGI. V was pared by 7 bases and J by 1 base, with 12 bases between. The CDR3 DNA is TGTGCCAGCACCGCTGGTCATCGCACAGATACGCAGTATTTT. It translates to CASTAGHRTDTQYF.

The chain recombines TRBV25-1 with TRBJ2-5; 9 bases map to TRBD2. CDR3 size: 14 residues. Germline V gives CDR1 MGHDK, CDR2 SYGVNS. The V and J ends lost 4 bases and 11 bases, in that order; junction bases with no gene match: 11. The CDR3 sequence is CASSVAGVFNEQYF. The CDR3 DNA reads as TGTGCCAGCAGTGTAGCGGGAGTATTCAATGAGCAGTACTTC.